This T cell receptor (beta chain) was sequenced for a study of regulatory T cells in long-lasting Graves disease (dated by TCRdb to the early 2020s). Describing the broader study: In the newly diagnosed Graves' disease group, patients had been taking antithyroid drugs for less than 3 months. The study was conducted in China and was registered as a clinical trial. A total of 35 or so samples underwent TCR sequencing: about 13 from persistent and approximately 20 from newly diagnosed Graves' disease patients. Peripheral blood TCR sequencing and RNA sequencing compared persistent Graves' disease patients with newly diagnosed Graves' disease patients.

V loses 4 bases of germline sequence and J loses 5 bases, and the interval between the two ends is 24 bases. Reading the germline V gene (reference sequence) gives CDR1 SGHKS and CDR2 YYEKEE. The CDR3 runs 17 amino acids, cysteine and phenylalanine included. The CDR3 DNA has 51 bases and is translated from base 1. The paper's findings and limits, for the study overall: As a limitation, the authors acknowledged that the small sample size may reduce accuracy. Lower TCR Shannon entropy and fewer highly expanded clones were observed in persistent Graves' disease patients than in newly diagnosed patients, which suggested clonal expansion. Persistent patients shared more public clonotypes among themselves (approximately 2,500) than newly diagnosed patients did (about 970). Sequencing and analysis were restricted to the TCR beta chain. Because the primary lesion, thyroid tissue, could not be accessed, the study looked at peripheral blood alone. Preferential use of TRBV28, TRBJ1-2 and TRBJ2-5 was observed in persistent disease, whereas TRBV20-1 and TRBJ2-1 were favored in newly diagnosed disease.

The library was built by means of multiplex PCR. For sequencing, an Illumina HiSeq 4000 was employed. CDR3 regions were amplified by Arm-PCR with iRepertoire HTBI primers to construct TCR beta libraries. Before sequencing, the PCR products underwent gel purification. The authors' pipeline ran thus. Across samples, some 62 TRBV and roughly 13 TRBJ segments were identified and used for gene usage analysis of CDR3 amino acid clonotypes. COPE and FqMerger were used to merge filtered high-quality paired reads into contigs. BLAST was used to align contigs to IMGT TRBV, TRBD and TRBJ reference genes, and CDR3 was defined according to IMGT. Any clonotype with a frequency above 0.1% was counted as a highly expanded clone. Shannon entropy served as the measure of repertoire diversity, while the Gini coefficient captured V-J evenness. A clonotype found in more than one individual was treated as public. TCRdb reanalyzed the raw reads on its own, using fastp at Q25 for trimming and MiXCR for clone calling, and kept in-frame beta chains. Under each unique CDR3 protein, matching rows form one entry showing the most common genes and DNA. V and J calls and clone size were set by TCRdb, not the authors. Across this sample there are roughly 420,000 distinct CDR3 sequences, with 15% to 19% seen only once. The leading ten clones occupy around a fifth of the sample.

This clonotype was seen ten or more times. Its binding antigen is unknown. Qualities for individual bases were not recorded, and no much larger clone is one base off. The sample's time point label, in plain terms: newly diagnosed GD, antithyroid drugs for less than 3 months. For both TCR sequencing and RNA sequencing, RNA was extracted from PBMCs using TRIzol. Graves' disease was diagnosed according to American Thyroid Association guidelines. The patients came from an endocrinology department in Xi'an, China. Each patient gave about 8.1 milliliters of peripheral blood, collected in an EDTA anticoagulant tube. Ficoll Paque Plus density gradient separation was used to isolate PBMCs, and no additional T cell sorting was done. RNA quality was checked with an Agilent 2100 Bioanalyzer and agarose gel, and concentration with a NanoDrop 2000.

The sequence derives from a female donor with Graves disease. The chain joins TRBV5-5 to TRBJ2-5; the D call is tentative, TRBD1 or TRBD2, as each matches 6 bases. Sequencing was performed on peripheral blood mononuclear cells (PBMCs), taken at new diagnosis, from a patient treated with antithyroid drugs. The encoded CDR3 is CASSPPGGGSHLETQYF. In nucleotide form, the sequence is TGTGCCAGCAGCCCGCCCGGAGGGGGGAGCCACCTTGAGACCCAGTACTTC.